This is a list of T cell receptor beta chains from one sample in a study of T cell responses to AZD1222 COVID-19 vaccine. Profiling relied on immunoSEQ multiplex PCR, and the TCRdb table lists in-frame clones only, not all of them. Of around 150,000 clones listed, about nine tenths are singletons. The sample in question was peripheral blood, obtained on day 0 of AZD1222 vaccination. All receptors come from an adult in good health. The CDR3 runs from the conserved cysteine through the conserved F or W. D genes are given only for firm matches. Clone size is given for some rows only: seen once, a few or many times, or a class if the clone is expanded.

DNA: TGTGCCAGCAGCGTAGGTCTGGGAGGCTACACCTTC
CDR3: CASSVGLGGYTF
size: -
J: TRBJ1-2
V: TRBV9
D: -

DNA: TGTGCCAGCAGCCGACAAGCGGGAGGGGGCTACGAGCAGTACTTC
CDR3: CASSRQAGGGYEQYF
size: -
J: TRBJ2-7
V: TRBV3-1/TRBV3-2
D: TRBD2

DNA: TGTGCCAGTAGTATAGCACCGGGACTAGCGGGGAGTGAGCAGTACTTC
CDR3: CASSIAPGLAGSEQYF
size: -
J: TRBJ2-7
V: TRBV19
D: TRBD2

DNA: TGCGCCAGCAGCCAAGATGGGCTAGCGGGGGTCACAGATACGCAGTATTTT
CDR3: CASSQDGLAGVTDTQYF
size: -
J: TRBJ2-3
V: TRBV4-3
D: TRBD2

DNA: TGCGCCAGCAGCTTGGCCCCCGTGGGGGGCTCTTCGTCCTACGAGCAGTACTTC
CDR3: CASSLAPVGGSSSYEQYF
size: -
J: TRBJ2-7
V: TRBV5-1
D: -

DNA: TGTGCCAGCAGCCTCTCCGGGACAGGGTGGGAGACCCAGTACTTC
CDR3: CASSLSGTGWETQYF
size: -
J: TRBJ2-5
V: TRBV7-9
D: TRBD1

DNA: TGTGCCAGCAGTTTGGCCCAGAACACTGAAGCTTTCTTT
CDR3: CASSLAQNTEAFF
size: -
J: TRBJ1-1
V: TRBV27
D: -

DNA: TGTGCCAGCAGTTTATCAGTTCCGCGGACCTACGAGCAGTACTTC
CDR3: CASSLSVPRTYEQYF
size: once
J: TRBJ2-7
V: TRBV27
D: -

DNA: TGTGCCAGTAGTATTGTCAGGGGGCGCGAAGAGACCCAGTACTTC
CDR3: CASSIVRGREETQYF
size: -
J: TRBJ2-5
V: TRBV19
D: TRBD1

DNA: TGTGCCTGCATAGCGGGGACGAACACCGGGGAGCTGTTTTTT
CDR3: CACIAGTNTGELFF
size: -
J: TRBJ2-2
V: TRBV30
D: TRBD2

DNA: TGTGCCAGCAGCTTGCAGGGTACCACAGATACGCAGTATTTT
CDR3: CASSLQGTTDTQYF
size: -
J: TRBJ2-3
V: TRBV7-9
D: -

DNA: TGTGCCAGCAGCTTGCTTACGGAAAACACTGAAGCTTTCTTT
CDR3: CASSLLTENTEAFF
size: -
J: TRBJ1-1
V: TRBV5-6
D: -

DNA: TGTGCCTGGAGTACCCCTGGGAGCCTTTTTTCCTACAATGAGCAGTTCTTC
CDR3: CAWSTPGSLFSYNEQFF
size: few
J: TRBJ2-1
V: TRBV30
D: -

DNA: TGTGCCAGCAGTCCCCGGGCCTTAGGCTACACCTTC
CDR3: CASSPRALGYTF
size: once
J: TRBJ1-2
V: TRBV12-3/TRBV12-4
D: -